The subject of this entry is one T cell receptor beta chain. The CDR3 has 12 amino acids. The germline V gene has CDR1 SGHTA and CDR2 FQGNSA. V was pared by 5 bases and J by 3 bases, with 7 bases between. The data originate from a study of blood T cell repertoires in COVID-19. Study details: The analysed material was cDNA or gDNA that came from T cells, B-cell-depleted T cells, or PBMCs.

Across 24 US areas, participants ranged in age from about 18 to 90 years. In the source study's methods: Scientists estimated how many nucleated cells there were by amplifying reference gene primers. TCRdb's table, derived via immunoSEQ multiplex PCR, lists solely in-frame clones and lacks some. The V and J calls and clone size come from that table; D and trimming were worked out from the DNA. The sample has about 230,000 clones; over 85% are singletons. Input material: PBMCs or T cells enriched from blood (not recorded which). This chain links TRBV7-2 with TRBJ1-1; the D is unclear. This receptor was taken from a woman aged 25-40 years with acute COVID-19. CDR3 nucleotide sequence: TGTGCCAGCAGCCTTACTGACACTGAAGCTTTCTTT. This gives the protein CASSLTDTEAFF.